This record concerns one T cell receptor beta chain sequence. Its specificity is not known. These data originate in a study of T cell clonotyping in hematopoietic cell transplantation. The CDR3 sequence is 14 residues long. V dropped 5 bases and J dropped 5 bases, with 15 bases sitting between them. Germline V gene lookup returns CDR1 ENHRY and CDR2 SYGVKD. TCRdb keeps only in-frame clones here, not all; method: immunoSEQ multiplex PCR. The table has tens of thousands of clones, approximately 88% seen once. Overall study findings and caveats: No sorting was done, leaving CD4 and CD8 contributions mixed. At the given depth, recipient repertoires were over 97% de novo clonotypes. Broader posttransplant TCR repertoire diversity was predicted by graft donor and pretransplant recipient Inverse Simpson Index values. Recipient TCR diversity dropped after transplant; expanded clonotypes rose from day 30 to 180.

The chain has TRBV10-3 and TRBJ1-1, with TRBD1 as a possible D gene (5 bases). Sequenced sample: peripheral blood mononuclear cells. The sequence was obtained from a woman in her 40s in good health. Some clones in this sample may be carry-over from other donors' samples. CDR3 in DNA: TGTGCCATCAGTCTCTACCGGGGGACGACTGAAGCTTTCTTT. Protein: CAISLYRGTTEAFF.